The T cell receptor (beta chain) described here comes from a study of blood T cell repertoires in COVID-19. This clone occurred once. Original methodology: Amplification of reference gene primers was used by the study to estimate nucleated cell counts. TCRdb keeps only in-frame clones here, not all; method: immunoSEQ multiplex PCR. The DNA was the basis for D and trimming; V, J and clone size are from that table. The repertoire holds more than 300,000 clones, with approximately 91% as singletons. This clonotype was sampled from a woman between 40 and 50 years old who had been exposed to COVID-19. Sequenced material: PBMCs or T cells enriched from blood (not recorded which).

The CDR3 DNA reads TGTGCCAGCAGTCCCCCCCGCGGGGAGGGCAACGTCCTGACTTTC. It specifies CASSPPRGEGNVLTF. The chain uses TRBV6-2 or TRBV6-3 and TRBJ2-6; 7 bases agree with TRBD2. This CDR3 contains 15 residues. Germline lookup yields CDR1 MNHEY and CDR2 SVGEGT. Unmatched junction bases numbered 10, after V lost 5 bases and J lost 9 bases.